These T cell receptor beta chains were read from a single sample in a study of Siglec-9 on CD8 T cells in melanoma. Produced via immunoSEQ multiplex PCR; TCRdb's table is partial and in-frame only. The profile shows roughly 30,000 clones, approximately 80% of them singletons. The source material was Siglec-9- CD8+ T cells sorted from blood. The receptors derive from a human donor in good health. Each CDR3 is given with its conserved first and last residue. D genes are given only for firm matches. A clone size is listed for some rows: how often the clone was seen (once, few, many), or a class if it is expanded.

CASSQAHFLDTQYF TGCGCCAGCAGCCAGGCCCATTTTTTGGATACGCAGTATTTT TRBV5-1 . . TRBJ2-3
CASSQPPWVAGDHGELFF TGCGCCAGCAGCCAACCCCCCTGGGTGGCGGGAGATCACGGGGAGCTGTTTTTT TRBV4-1 . TRBD2 TRBJ2-2
CASSSIRQNPNYGYTF TGTGCCAGCAGTTCAATCCGTCAGAACCCTAACTATGGCTACACCTTC TRBV27 once . TRBJ1-2
CASSPLGAYSNQPQHF TGTGCCAGCTCACCACTTGGAGCTTATAGCAATCAGCCCCAGCATTTT TRBV18 . . TRBJ1-5
CASNSQGSWVETQYF TGTGCCAGCAATTCACAGGGCTCTTGGGTAGAGACCCAGTACTTC TRBV28 . . TRBJ2-5
CASSGRETKTSGNTIYF TGTGCCAGCAGCGGGCGCGAGACAAAAACCTCTGGAAACACCATATATTTT TRBV2 . . TRBJ1-3
CASSSAGGSLPQHF TGTGCCAGCAGCTCTGCCGGGGGTAGTCTGCCCCAGCATTTT TRBV7-9 few . TRBJ1-5
CASTMGWGSDTQYF TGTGCTAGCACTATGGGATGGGGGTCCGATACGCAGTATTTT TRBV9 . . TRBJ2-3
CASSESSRTGPSYEQYF TGCGCCAGCAGTGAGTCATCCAGGACAGGACCCTCCTACGAGCAGTACTTC TRBV10-2 . TRBD1 TRBJ2-7
CASSEGWWQFSEKLFF TGTGCCAGCAGTGAAGGTTGGTGGCAATTCAGTGAAAAACTGTTTTTT TRBV6-1 . . TRBJ1-4
CASSPSRPTEQFF TGCGCCAGCAGCCCTAGCCGACCGACGGAGCAGTTCTTC TRBV4-1 . . TRBJ2-1
CASSQALWAGSQDEQYF TGCGCCAGCAGCCAAGCCCTCTGGGCAGGGTCCCAGGACGAGCAGTACTTC TRBV4-1 . . TRBJ2-7
CASSQARDGRNYGYTF TGCGCCAGCAGCCAAGCACGGGACGGGAGGAACTATGGCTACACCTTC TRBV4-1 once . TRBJ1-2
CASTPTLGNTIYF TGTGCCAGCACCCCGACCCTCGGAAACACCATATATTTT TRBV11-2 . . TRBJ1-3
CASSRTANQPQHF TGTGCCAGCAGCAGGACGGCCAATCAGCCCCAGCATTTT TRBV27 . . TRBJ1-5
CASSQVTEVDTQYF TGCGCCAGCAGCCAAGTTACAGAAGTTGATACGCAGTATTTT TRBV4-1 . . TRBJ2-3
CASSLAGNQPQHF TGTGCCAGCAGCTTGGCCGGCAATCAGCCCCAGCATTTT TRBV5-6 . . TRBJ1-5
CASSAGQNHAYEQYF TGTGCCAGCAGCGCTGGACAAAACCATGCCTACGAGCAGTACTTC TRBV9 few . TRBJ2-7
CASSRTGTDFYEQYF TGTGCCAGCAGCCGTACCGGGACAGACTTCTACGAGCAGTACTTC TRBV13 . TRBD1 TRBJ2-7
CASSLEGKGDYTF TGTGCCAGCAGTTTAGAGGGAAAGGGGGACTACACCTTC TRBV27 . . TRBJ1-2
CASSLIPSGRRDEQFF TGTGCCAGCAGTTTAATCCCCTCGGGCAGGAGGGATGAGCAGTTCTTC TRBV27 once . TRBJ2-1
CASSEEVSWNQPQHF TGTGCCAGCAGTGAAGAAGTCAGCTGGAATCAGCCCCAGCATTTT TRBV6-1 . . TRBJ1-5
CASSFVGLGQPQHF TGTGCCAGCAGCTTCGTCGGACTCGGCCAGCCCCAGCATTTT TRBV7-9 few . TRBJ1-5
CASSFSFEQYF TGTGCCAGCAGCTTTAGCTTCGAGCAGTACTTC TRBV11-2 . . TRBJ2-7
CASSRGETEAFF TGTGCCAGCAGCCGGGGGGAGACTGAAGCTTTCTTT TRBV9 few . TRBJ1-1
CASITWGDWSQHF TGTGCCAGCATAACGTGGGGGGACTGGTCCCAGCATTTT TRBV28 . . TRBJ1-5
CASSYLRGANEKLFF TGTGCCAGCAGTTACTTAAGGGGGGCTAATGAAAAACTGTTTTTT TRBV6-5 . . TRBJ1-4
CAISEWEATEINYGYTF TGTGCCATCAGTGAGTGGGAGGCGACAGAGATTAACTATGGCTACACCTTC TRBV10-3 . . TRBJ1-2
CASSQTPDREFEKLFF TGCGCCAGCAGCCAAACCCCGGACAGGGAATTTGAAAAACTGTTTTTT TRBV4-1 . TRBD1 TRBJ1-4
CASSPTRSFHEQYF TGTGCCAGCAGTCCTACCCGTAGCTTCCACGAGCAGTACTTC TRBV28 . . TRBJ2-7
CSLRGRKGYTF TGCAGCTTGAGAGGCAGGAAGGGCTACACCTTC TRBV29-1 . . TRBJ1-2
CASRDWDSNNSPLHF TGTGCCAGCAGAGATTGGGACAGCAATAATTCACCCCTCCACTTT TRBV6-1 . TRBD1 TRBJ1-6
CASSRQGMNTEAFF TGCGCCAGCAGTAGACAGGGAATGAACACTGAAGCTTTCTTT TRBV10-1 few TRBD1 TRBJ1-1
CASSISGGLYNEQFF TGTGCCAGCAGCATAAGCGGGGGTCTATACAATGAGCAGTTCTTC TRBV7-6 . TRBD2 TRBJ2-1
CASSQGRQGNQPQHF TGTGCCAGCAGCCAAGGGAGGCAGGGGAATCAGCCCCAGCATTTT TRBV4-2 few . TRBJ1-5
CATGTGGLTLHF TGTGCCACCGGGACAGGTGGTCTGACCCTCCACTTT TRBV19 few TRBD1 TRBJ1-6
CASSTGTGKQYF TGTGCCAGCAGCACCGGGACAGGGAAGCAGTACTTC TRBV11-2 . TRBD1 TRBJ2-7
CATSRDRGPNEQFF TGTGCCACCAGCAGAGATCGCGGCCCCAATGAGCAGTTCTTC TRBV15 . . TRBJ2-1
CASHPGGINEQFF TGTGCCAGTCACCCAGGGGGGATCAATGAGCAGTTCTTC TRBV19 . . TRBJ2-1
CASRTGTSGKETQYF TGTGCCAGCAGAACCGGGACTAGCGGGAAGGAGACCCAGTACTTC TRBV7-9 . TRBD2 TRBJ2-5
CASSLTGTGHQPQHF TGTGCCAGCAGTCTCACCGGGACAGGACACCAGCCCCAGCATTTT TRBV28 . TRBD1 TRBJ1-5
CASSSRTPNTGELFF TGTGCCAGCAGCTCCAGGACCCCGAACACCGGGGAGCTGTTTTTT TRBV9 . . TRBJ2-2